This T cell receptor beta chain is from a study of blood T cell repertoires in COVID-19. In the study overall: PBMCs, B-cell-depleted T cells, or T cells provided the cDNA or gDNA that made up the material.

Source study methods: Reference gene primer amplification yielded estimated nucleated cell counts. Profiling relied on immunoSEQ multiplex PCR, and the TCRdb table lists in-frame clones only, not all of them. D and trimming were read from the DNA, whereas the V and J calls and clone size are those reported in that table. The table records fewer than 200,000 clones, approximately 85% of them present only once. This CDR3 contains 15 residues. Germline V gene lookup returns CDR1 MNHNY and CDR2 SVGAGI (reference sequence). The V gene end was trimmed by 5 bases and the J gene end by 3 bases; junction bases not matched to a gene: 5.

The J gene is TRBJ2-1, the V gene TRBV6-6; 9 nucleotides line up with TRBD2. The sequenced material came from peripheral blood. This receptor was obtained from a man aged 55-75 years who had recovered from COVID-19. The CDR3 region is CASSLGLANYNEQFF. DNA of the CDR3: TGTGCCAGCAGTCTCGGACTAGCGAACTACAATGAGCAGTTCTTC.